The 14 T cell receptor beta chains in this list originate from one sample, sequenced in a study of Ad26.COV2.S vaccination and SARS-CoV-2 variants. This table comes from immunoSEQ multiplex PCR, and its TCRdb copy is limited to in-frame clones, with some not included. The sample lists 300,000 to 350,000 clones, 90% occurring once. Treatment: over 15 received Ad26.COV2.S at low or high dose, single or two shots; roughly five received placebo; per-sample allocation not given. Specimen acquisition occurred on day 63 following the initial vaccine or placebo injection. Sample: peripheral blood, taken in a trial of Ad26.COV2.S vaccine versus placebo. The receptors were sampled from a person between 18 and 65 years old who received the Ad26.COV2.S COVID-19 vaccine or a placebo.

The chain joins TRBV9 to TRBJ2-2, with TRBD1 identical over 11 bases. CDR1 SGDLS and CDR2 YYNGEE come from the germline V gene. The CDR3 has 22 residues. The junction had 20 bases not matched to a gene; V was cut back by 4 bases and J by 0 bases. The CDR3 region is CASSRQGQGARLADANTGELFF. The CDR3 coding sequence is TGTGCCAGCAGCCGACAAGGACAGGGGGCCCGACTAGCGGACGCGAACACCGGGGAGCTGTTTTTT.

The chain carries TRBV27 and TRBJ1-5, with D unclear. The V gene's germline CDR1 is MNHEY and CDR2 SMNVEV (reference sequence). This CDR3 region has 13 residues. V was shortened by 2 bases and J by 6 bases, with 8 bases between the two germline ends. Here the CDR3 reads CASSLGPTQPQHF. The CDR3 DNA reads as TGTGCCAGCAGTTTAGGGCCCACTCAGCCCCAGCATTTT.

The CDR3: CASSQGPLLEYTEAFF. The CDR3 coding sequence is TGTGCCAGCAGCCAGGGGCCTCTGCTGGAGTACACTGAAGCTTTCTTT. This chain joins TRBV5-8 and TRBJ1-1, with D tentatively TRBD1 (6 bases). This CDR3 is built from 16 residues. V lost 4 bases and J 3 bases, leaving 19 bases between the germline ends. Germline CDR1 and CDR2: SGHTS and YDEGEE.

The chain is built from TRBV7-9 and TRBJ1-2, with D uncertain. The CDR3 sequence is 13 residues long. Trimming cost V 6 bases and J 4 bases, with 12 bases left between them. Germline assignment: CDR1 SEHNR and CDR2 FQNEAQ (reference sequence). The CDR3 bases are TGTGCCAGCAGGCCCCCCGATTCCTATGGCTACACCTTC. Its protein product is CASRPPDSYGYTF. Full variable domain (outside the CDR3, taken from reference TRBV7-9 and TRBJ1-2): DTGVSQNPRHKITKRGQNVTFRCDPISEHNRLYWYRQTLGQGPEFLTYFQNEAQLEKSRLLSDRFSAERPKGSFSTLEIQRTEQGDSAMYLCASRPPDSYGYTFGSGTRLTVV.

The chain recombines TRBV5-6 with TRBJ2-2; maybe TRBD2 (6 bases). This CDR3 contains 18 residues. V was pared by 4 bases and J by 1 base, with 20 bases between. Germline loops: CDR1 SGHDT, CDR2 YYEEEE. The CDR3 DNA follows: TGTGCCAGCAGCATAGCGGCTTCGAGGGCTGAGAACACCGGGGAGCTGTTTTTT. It translates to CASSIAASRAENTGELFF.

This sequence joins TRBV7-2 and TRBJ2-1, with D unclear. Trimming shortened V by 3 bases and J by 12 bases, and 9 bases separated the two germline ends. Germline V gene sequence: CDR1 SGHTA, CDR2 FQGNSA. The CDR3 totals 11 residues. CDR3 sequence: CASSLARRQFF. In DNA form, the CDR3 reads TGTGCCAGCAGCTTGGCCCGCCGGCAGTTCTTC.

In its sample, this clone was seen once. The chain couples TRBV11-2 to TRBJ1-1; TRBD1 might be the D (5 bases). Trimming pared 0 bases from V and 2 bases from J, leaving 16 bases between. The CDR3 length is 17 residues. Germline lookup yields CDR1 SGHAT and CDR2 FQNNGV. The CDR3 DNA follows: TGTGCCAGCAGCTTAGATGCTTACAGGATTCACAACACTGAAGCTTTCTTT. Amino acids: CASSLDAYRIHNTEAFF.

The genes are TRBV4-3 and TRBJ1-2, with D perhaps TRBD1 (6 bases). CDR1 and CDR2 from the germline V gene are LGHNA and YSLEER. With 0 bases removed from V and 8 bases from J, the gap between germline ends came to 13 bases. The CDR3 has 14 residues. CDR3 nucleotides: TGCGCCAGCAGCCAAGAAAACAGGGACGGAGGCTACACCTTC. This gives the protein CASSQENRDGGYTF.

The V call is TRBV6-2 or TRBV6-3, the J call TRBJ1-2, with TRBD1 identical over 8 bases. Germline V gene lookup returns CDR1 MNHEY and CDR2 SVGEGT. The V gene end was trimmed by 2 bases and the J gene end by 7 bases; junction bases not matched to a gene: 6. The CDR3 totals 14 residues. CDR3 DNA: TGTGCCAGCAGTTACGCGGACAGGGCGACTGGCTACACCTTC. It translates to CASSYADRATGYTF.

With respect to this clone: The junction departs from germline at one end; a sequencing error may be responsible. V and J are TRBV15 and TRBJ2-3; possibly TRBD1 or TRBD2 for D (5 bases each). CDR1 and CDR2 (germline): LNHNV, YYDKDF (reference sequence). The CDR3 runs to 16 residues. The CDR3 sequence is CASRAKRHKTTDTQYF. CDR3 nucleotide sequence: TGTGCCTCCAGGGCGAAGCGGCACAAAACCACAGATACGCAGTATTTT. The full variable domain, rest sourced from reference TRBV15 and TRBJ2-3, is DAMVIQNPRYQVTQFGKPVTLSCSQTLNHNVMYWYQQKSSQAPKLLFHYYDKDFNNEADTPDNFQSRRPNTSFCFLDIRSPGLGDTAMYLCASRAKRHKTTDTQYFGPGTRLTVL.

V usage is TRBV28 and J usage is TRBJ1-2; D gene unclear. The V end was cut by 5 bases, the J end by 4 bases, with 14 bases between. Germline CDR1 MDHEN, CDR2 SYDVKM. CDR3 length: 14 residues. The CDR3 loop is CASSLPGSPYGYTF. In DNA form, the CDR3 reads TGTGCCAGCAGTCTGCCTGGCAGCCCCTATGGCTACACCTTC.

The chain has TRBV6-2 or TRBV6-3 and TRBJ1-4, with D uncertain. CDR3 length equals 13 residues. Germline V gene lookup returns CDR1 MNHEY and CDR2 SVGEGT. Trimming left V 5 bases short and J 7 bases short, with 11 bases between. Here the CDR3 DNA reads TGTGCCAGCAGTGGCCGCAGAGGTGAAAAACTGTTTTTT. It codes for CASSGRRGEKLFF.

The V and J genes are TRBV5-4 and TRBJ2-4; 14 bases fit TRBD2. The ends lost 5 bases at V and 7 bases at J; junction bases unmatched: 14. The CDR3 extends over 18 amino acids. CDR1 and CDR2 (germline): SGHNT, YYREEE (reference sequence). The CDR3 loop is CASSRAGTSGSKVNIQYF. The DNA of the CDR3 is TGTGCCAGCAGTCGGGCCGGGACTAGCGGGAGTAAGGTTAACATTCAGTACTTC.

The genes are TRBV19 and TRBJ1-4; D remains unclear. This CDR3 contains 15 residues. CDR1 is LNHDA and CDR2 is SQIVND in the germline V gene (reference sequence). V dropped 5 bases and J dropped 0 bases, with 10 bases sitting between them. The CDR3 loop is CASSLTATTNEKLFF. CDR3 bases: TGTGCCAGTAGTCTAACAGCCACAACTAATGAAAAACTGTTTTTT.